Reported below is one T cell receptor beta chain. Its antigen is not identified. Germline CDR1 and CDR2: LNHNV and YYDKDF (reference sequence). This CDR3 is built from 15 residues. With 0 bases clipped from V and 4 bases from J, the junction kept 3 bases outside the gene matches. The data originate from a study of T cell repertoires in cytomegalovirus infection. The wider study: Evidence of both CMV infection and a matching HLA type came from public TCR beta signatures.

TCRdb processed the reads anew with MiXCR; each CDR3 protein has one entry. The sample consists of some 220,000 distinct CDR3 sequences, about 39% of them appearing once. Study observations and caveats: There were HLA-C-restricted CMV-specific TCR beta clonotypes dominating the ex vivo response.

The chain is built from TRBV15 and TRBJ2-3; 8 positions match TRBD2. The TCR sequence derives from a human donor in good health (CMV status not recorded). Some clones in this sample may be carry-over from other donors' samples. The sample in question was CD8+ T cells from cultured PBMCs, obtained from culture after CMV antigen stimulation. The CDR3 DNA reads TGTGCCACCAGCAGAGAAGCGGGGGATGCAGATACGCAGTATTTT. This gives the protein CATSREAGDADTQYF.